The rows below give T cell receptor beta chains drawn from one sample of a study of shared clonotypes between healthy human individuals. Clones were sequenced by immunoSEQ multiplex PCR, and TCRdb holds only the in-frame ones, with some missing. Among roughly 1.5 million clones listed, 95% to 99% were seen once. The sequenced sample was naive CD4+ T cells sorted from blood. The origin of the receptors is a man aged 30 to 39 in good health. Both conserved end residues are part of each CDR3. D genes are given only for firm matches.

v_gene	len	j_gene	d_gene	CDR3nt	CDR3aa
TRBV5-1	14	TRBJ2-5	TRBD1	TGCGCCAGCAGCATGACAGGGGTTCAAGAGACCCAGTACTTC	CASSMTGVQETQYF
TRBV11-2	14	TRBJ2-5	-	TGTGCCAGCAGCTTACCGGGACAATGGGAGACCCAGTACTTC	CASSLPGQWETQYF
TRBV4-1	16	TRBJ2-5	TRBD2	TGCGCCAGCAGCCAAGGGCTAGCGGGATCGAGGAAGACCCAGTACTTC	CASSQGLAGSRKTQYF
TRBV18	15	TRBJ1-5	TRBD1	TGTGCCAGCTCACTCGACGGGACAGCGGTTCAGCCCCAGCATTTT	CASSLDGTAVQPQHF
TRBV7-5	17	TRBJ1-1	-	TGTGTCAGAAGCTTAAGGGGGGCTGGTGGGATGAGGACTGAAGCTTTCTTT	CVRSLRGAGGMRTEAFF
TRBV7-8	14	TRBJ2-2	-	TGTGCCAGCAGCTTGGGGACGGAAACCGGGGAGCTGTTTTTT	CASSLGTETGELFF
TRBV19	14	TRBJ2-3	-	TGTGCCAGTAGTAGTCCCTCCGGACCAGATACGCAGTATTTT	CASSSPSGPDTQYF
TRBV18	11	TRBJ1-3	-	TGTGCCAGCTCTACAAAAAACACCATATATTTT	CASSTKNTIYF
TRBV5-1	14	TRBJ2-5	-	TGCGCCAGCAGCTTGGGGACAGTGGAAGAGACCCAGTACTTC	CASSLGTVEETQYF
TRBV5-4	14	TRBJ2-3	TRBD2	TGTGCCAGCACCCCGGGGGGGGGCCGGGGTACGCAGTATTTT	CASTPGGGRGTQYF
TRBV7-2	16	TRBJ2-7	TRBD2	TGTGCCAGCAGCGCCAGACTAGCGGGAGGGCCTCACGAGCAGTACTTC	CASSARLAGGPHEQYF
TRBV7-6	13	TRBJ2-3	TRBD2	TGTGCCAGCAGCTTAGGAAGACTAGCGGGTGTTTATTTT	CASSLGRLAGVYF
TRBV11-3	17	TRBJ2-1	-	TGTGCCAGCAGCAAGGGGTCGACAGGGAGGTCAATGCATGAGCAGTTCTTC	CASSKGSTGRSMHEQFF
TRBV30	13	TRBJ1-1	-	TGTGCCTGGAGCCGTACACTAAACACTGAAGCTTTCTTT	CAWSRTLNTEAFF
TRBV25-1	15	TRBJ2-5	-	TGTGCCAGCAGTCGAGACCCACGACCCCAAGAGACCCAGTACTTC	CASSRDPRPQETQYF
TRBV18	14	TRBJ2-7	-	TGTGCCAGCCCCCCTCCGGCAGTCTCCTACGAGCAGTACTTC	CASPPPAVSYEQYF
TRBV19	15	TRBJ2-3	TRBD1	TGTGCCAGTAGTTACGCCGGGACAGGGTACGATACGCAGTATTTT	CASSYAGTGYDTQYF
TRBV6-5	12	TRBJ2-1	-	TGTGCCAGCAGTCCCCCGGGGAATGAGCAGTTCTTC	CASSPPGNEQFF